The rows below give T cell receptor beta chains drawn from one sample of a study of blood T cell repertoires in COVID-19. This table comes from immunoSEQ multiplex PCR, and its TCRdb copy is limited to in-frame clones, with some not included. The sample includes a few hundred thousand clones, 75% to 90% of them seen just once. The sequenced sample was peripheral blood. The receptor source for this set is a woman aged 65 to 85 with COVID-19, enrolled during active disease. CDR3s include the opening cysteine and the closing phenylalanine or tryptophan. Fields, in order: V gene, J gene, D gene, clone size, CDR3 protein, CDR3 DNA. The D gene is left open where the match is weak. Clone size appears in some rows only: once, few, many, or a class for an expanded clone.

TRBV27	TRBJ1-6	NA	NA	CATRGGQRNSPLHF	TGTGCCACCCGGGGAGGACAAAGGAATTCACCCCTCCACTTT
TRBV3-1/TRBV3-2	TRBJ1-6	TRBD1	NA	CASSLQGAHNSPLHF	TGTGCCAGCAGTTTACAGGGGGCGCATAATTCACCCCTCCACTTT
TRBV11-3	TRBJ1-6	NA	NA	CASSPRTNSPLHF	TGTGCCAGCAGCCCGAGGACAAATTCACCCCTCCACTTT
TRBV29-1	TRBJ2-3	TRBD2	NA	CSVSPGGTDTQYF	TGCAGCGTTTCGCCGGGAGGGACAGATACGCAGTATTTT
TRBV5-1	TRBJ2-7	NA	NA	CASSGPGQLTYEQYF	TGCGCCAGCAGCGGCCCGGGTCAACTTACCTACGAGCAGTACTTC
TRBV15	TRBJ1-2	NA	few	CATSRGGTTYGYTF	TGTGCCACCAGCAGAGGGGGGACAACTTATGGCTACACCTTC
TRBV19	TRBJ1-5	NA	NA	CASRSSGPQHF	TGTGCCAGTAGGTCCTCGGGGCCCCAGCATTTT
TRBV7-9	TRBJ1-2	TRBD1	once	CASSPRTGVGGYTF	TGTGCCAGCAGCCCCCGGACAGGGGTGGGTGGCTACACCTTC
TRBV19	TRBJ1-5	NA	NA	CASNNIIGARRQPQHF	TGTGCCAGTAATAATATAATAGGGGCCCGACGTCAGCCCCAGCATTTT
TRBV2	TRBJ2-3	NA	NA	CASTTTLSDTQYF	TGTGCCAGCACGACTACCCTCTCAGATACGCAGTATTTT
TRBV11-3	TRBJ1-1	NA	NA	CASSFRLGLWTEAFF	TGTGCCAGCAGCTTTCGACTAGGATTGTGGACTGAAGCTTTCTTT
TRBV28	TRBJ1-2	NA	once	CASTTQGRDGYTF	TGTGCCAGCACCACACAGGGTCGGGACGGCTACACCTTC
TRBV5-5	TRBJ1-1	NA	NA	CASSPSVTSITEAFF	TGTGCCAGCAGCCCTAGTGTGACCTCAATCACTGAAGCTTTCTTT
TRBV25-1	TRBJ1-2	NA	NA	CASWGGRPNYGYTF	TGTGCCAGCTGGGGCGGACGTCCTAACTATGGCTACACCTTC
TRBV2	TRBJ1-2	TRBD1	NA	CASRRGQVYGYTF	TGTGCCAGCAGACGGGGACAGGTCTATGGCTACACCTTC
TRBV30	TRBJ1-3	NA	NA	CACTGNSGNTIYF	TGTGCCTGCACAGGGAACTCTGGAAACACCATATATTTT
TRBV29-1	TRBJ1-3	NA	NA	CSVTVSSSGNTIYF	TGCAGCGTCACGGTTAGTTCCTCTGGAAACACCATATATTTT
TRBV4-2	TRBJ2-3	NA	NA	CASSSDRAASTDTQYF	TGTGCCAGCAGTTCCGACAGAGCAGCTAGCACAGATACGCAGTATTTT
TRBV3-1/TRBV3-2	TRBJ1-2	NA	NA	CASSQDLGQGIGFGYTF	TGTGCCAGCAGCCAAGATTTAGGCCAGGGGATTGGTTTTGGCTACACCTTC
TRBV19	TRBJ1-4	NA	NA	CASSIMGTLPEKLFF	TGTGCCAGTAGTATTATGGGGACACTTCCCGAAAAACTGTTTTTT
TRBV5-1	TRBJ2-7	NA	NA	CASSLSQGEQYF	TGCGCCAGCAGCTTATCCCAGGGCGAGCAGTACTTC
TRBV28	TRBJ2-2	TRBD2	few	CASSLLASGGTGELFF	TGTGCCAGCAGTTTATTAGCTAGCGGTGGGACCGGGGAGCTGTTTTTT
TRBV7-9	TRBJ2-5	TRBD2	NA	CASSSLATQETQYF	TGTGCCAGCAGCTCACTAGCGACTCAAGAGACCCAGTACTTC
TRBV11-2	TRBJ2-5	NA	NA	CASSVGLQGTQYF	TGTGCCAGCAGCGTTGGACTTCAAGGGACCCAGTACTTC
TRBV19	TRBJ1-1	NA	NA	CASSRQDQPATEAFF	TGTGCCAGTAGCCGACAGGACCAACCGGCAACTGAAGCTTTCTTT
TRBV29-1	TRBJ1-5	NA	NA	CSVGATVNQPQHF	TGCAGCGTTGGGGCCACCGTGAATCAGCCCCAGCATTTT
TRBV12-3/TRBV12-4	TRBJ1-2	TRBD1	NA	CASSPTGLYGYTF	TGTGCCAGCAGTCCGACAGGGCTCTATGGCTACACCTTC
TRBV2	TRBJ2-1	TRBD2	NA	CASSNAGDNEQFF	TGTGCCAGCAGTAATGCGGGAGACAATGAGCAGTTCTTC
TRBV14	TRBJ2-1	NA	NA	CASSHILAVYNEQFF	TGTGCCAGCAGCCATATACTAGCTGTGTACAATGAGCAGTTCTTC
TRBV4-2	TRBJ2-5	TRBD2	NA	CASSQDPGLRQETQYF	TGTGCCAGCAGCCAAGACCCGGGACTAAGACAAGAGACCCAGTACTTC
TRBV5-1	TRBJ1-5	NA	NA	CASSRGGENQPQHF	TGCGCCAGCAGCCGAGGAGGGGAAAATCAGCCCCAGCATTTT